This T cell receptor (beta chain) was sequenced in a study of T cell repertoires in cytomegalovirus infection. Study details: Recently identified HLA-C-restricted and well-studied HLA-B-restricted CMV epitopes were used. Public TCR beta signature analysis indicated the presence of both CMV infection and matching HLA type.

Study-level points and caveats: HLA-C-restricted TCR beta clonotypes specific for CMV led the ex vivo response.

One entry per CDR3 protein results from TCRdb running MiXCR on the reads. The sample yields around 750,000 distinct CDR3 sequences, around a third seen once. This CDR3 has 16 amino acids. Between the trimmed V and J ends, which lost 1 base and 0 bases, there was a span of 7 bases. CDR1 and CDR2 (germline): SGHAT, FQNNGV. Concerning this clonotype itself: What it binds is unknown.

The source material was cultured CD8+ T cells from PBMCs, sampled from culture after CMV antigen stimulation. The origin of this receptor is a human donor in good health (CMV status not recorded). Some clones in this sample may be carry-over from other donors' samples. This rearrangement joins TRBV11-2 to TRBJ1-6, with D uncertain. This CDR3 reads CASSLGVSSYNSPLHF. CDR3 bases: TGTGCCAGCAGCTTAGGAGTCAGCTCCTATAATTCACCCCTCCACTTT.